This TCR beta chain was identified in a study of T cell repertoires in cytomegalovirus infection. About the study: Evidence of both CMV infection and a matching HLA type came from public TCR beta signatures.

Germline V lookup: CDR1 SQVTM, CDR2 ANQGSEA. There are 10 residues in the CDR3. V gave up 7 bases and J gave up 15 bases, with 16 bases separating them. TCRdb re-derived calls from the reads in MiXCR, one entry per CDR3 protein. Of approximately 170,000 distinct CDR3 sequences listed, approximately 17% are singletons. This clonotype was counted a few times. Its antigen remains unknown. The study, taken as a whole, reports: Within the response measured ex vivo, HLA-C-restricted CMV-specific TCR beta clonotypes were dominant. Pooled public TCR beta family frequency picked out CMV carriers with the relevant HLA.

The chain couples TRBV29-1 to TRBJ2-1; D perhaps matches TRBD2 (6 bases). This TCR came from a human donor in good health (CMV status not recorded). Some clones in this sample may be carry-over from other donors' samples. The specimen was CD8+ T cells from PBMCs. The CDR3 is CSGAGSRRFF. DNA for the CDR3: TGCAGCGGGGCGGGGAGTCGTAGGTTCTTC.